This is a list of T cell receptor beta chains from one sample in a study of blood T cell repertoires in COVID-19. Measured with immunoSEQ multiplex PCR; TCRdb has only the in-frame clones, and not every one. The sample shows approximately 220,000 clones, about four fifths of them seen only once. Sequencing used peripheral blood. The receptors derive from a woman between 50 and 59 years old with acute or convalescent COVID-19. CDR3s leave out the opening cysteine and the closing phenylalanine or tryptophan. The size entry is marked missing in some rows and otherwise reads once, few, many or a size class.

J gene	clone size	V gene	CDR3 protein
TRBJ1-2	NA	TRBV28	ASSFRRQSYGYT
TRBJ2-7	few	TRBV7-2	ASSPSSVTGEQY
TRBJ2-1	NA	TRBV29-1	SVEGREKEEGEQF
TRBJ2-1	once	TRBV5-1	ASSFGGYYNEQF
TRBJ1-2	once	TRBV6-1	ASSEPGQGSYGYT
TRBJ1-5	NA	TRBV14	ASSLTGYEPQH
TRBJ2-2	NA	TRBV6-5	ASSYGLATITGELF
TRBJ1-1	once	TRBV21-1	ASSNPPQGMNTEAF
TRBJ1-5	few	TRBV19	ATDSRKGNQPQH
TRBJ2-5	NA	TRBV5-1	ASSLAPLAGGGQETQY
TRBJ1-6	NA	TRBV28	APAPGCSPLH
TRBJ2-1	NA	TRBV6-2/TRBV6-3	ASSYSTSGGYSSYNEQF
TRBJ2-1	NA	TRBV7-2	ASSSRGSSFEQF
TRBJ2-7	NA	TRBV18	ASSREGTSVNEQY
TRBJ1-4	NA	TRBV27	ASSLRARGNEKLF
TRBJ2-3	NA	TRBV4-1	ASSQSTTDSTDTQY
TRBJ2-3	NA	TRBV28	ASSSPGTSGSSLSPDTQY
TRBJ1-4	NA	TRBV19	ASIDRFNEKLF
TRBJ2-5	NA	TRBV9	ASSGNGVLETQY
TRBJ1-1	few	TRBV5-3	ARSFGGKAF
TRBJ2-1	NA	TRBV7-6	ASSTSISYNEQF
TRBJ1-2	NA	TRBV3-1/TRBV3-2	ASSQGGGLRGYGYT
TRBJ2-1	NA	TRBV2	ASRREVAVNNEQF
TRBJ2-7	NA	TRBV11-2	ASSPGFALSYEQY
TRBJ1-1	once	TRBV27	ASSSMTVTLNTEAF
TRBJ2-3	once	TRBV5-1	ASSWRSSSLDTQY
TRBJ2-4	many	TRBV11-2	ASSRGGGLGNIQY
TRBJ2-2	NA	TRBV28	ASSGGDRTFTGELF
TRBJ1-5	NA	TRBV21-1	ASSKDRGHQPQH
TRBJ1-4	NA	TRBV18	ASSPRTGDEKLF
TRBJ1-5	NA	TRBV5-5	ASSSRDLNNQPQH
TRBJ2-7	NA	TRBV9	ASSVTQGPSYEQY
TRBJ1-5	once	TRBV19	ASSMSQYSNQPQH
TRBJ2-7	NA	TRBV2	ASSLREGRSYEQY
TRBJ1-2	NA	TRBV19	ASSPGTGGYGYT
TRBJ2-3	NA	TRBV3-1/TRBV3-2	ASSQVRLAASTDTQY
TRBJ2-3	NA	TRBV7-8	ASSLITLAEGGQY
TRBJ2-5	NA	TRBV28	ASSFRETQY
TRBJ2-3	NA	TRBV2	AGKKRDTQLDTQY
TRBJ1-1	NA	TRBV7-2	ASSKGQGRAEAF
TRBJ2-3	NA	TRBV19	ASSPGTSGSIDTQY
TRBJ1-1	NA	TRBV2	ASISGPGDTEAF
TRBJ1-1	NA	TRBV4-1	ASSQVIQGDTEAF
TRBJ2-3	NA	TRBV3-1/TRBV3-2	ASSQDPSGSTDTQY
TRBJ2-5	NA	TRBV11-2	ASSLRPYQETQY